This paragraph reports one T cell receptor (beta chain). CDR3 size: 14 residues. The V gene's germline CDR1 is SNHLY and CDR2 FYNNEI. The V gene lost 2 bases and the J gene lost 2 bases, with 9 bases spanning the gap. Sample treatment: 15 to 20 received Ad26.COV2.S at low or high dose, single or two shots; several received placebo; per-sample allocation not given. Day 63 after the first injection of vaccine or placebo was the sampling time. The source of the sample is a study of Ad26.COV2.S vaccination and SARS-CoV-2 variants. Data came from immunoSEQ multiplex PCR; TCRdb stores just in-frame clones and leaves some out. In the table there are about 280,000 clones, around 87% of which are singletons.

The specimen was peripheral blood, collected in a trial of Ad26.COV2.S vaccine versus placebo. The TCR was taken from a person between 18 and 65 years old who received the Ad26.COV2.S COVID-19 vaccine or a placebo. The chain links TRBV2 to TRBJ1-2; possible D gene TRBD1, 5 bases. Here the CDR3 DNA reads TGTGCCAGCAGTGAAAACGGGGGGAACTATGGCTACACCTTC. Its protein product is CASSENGGNYGYTF.